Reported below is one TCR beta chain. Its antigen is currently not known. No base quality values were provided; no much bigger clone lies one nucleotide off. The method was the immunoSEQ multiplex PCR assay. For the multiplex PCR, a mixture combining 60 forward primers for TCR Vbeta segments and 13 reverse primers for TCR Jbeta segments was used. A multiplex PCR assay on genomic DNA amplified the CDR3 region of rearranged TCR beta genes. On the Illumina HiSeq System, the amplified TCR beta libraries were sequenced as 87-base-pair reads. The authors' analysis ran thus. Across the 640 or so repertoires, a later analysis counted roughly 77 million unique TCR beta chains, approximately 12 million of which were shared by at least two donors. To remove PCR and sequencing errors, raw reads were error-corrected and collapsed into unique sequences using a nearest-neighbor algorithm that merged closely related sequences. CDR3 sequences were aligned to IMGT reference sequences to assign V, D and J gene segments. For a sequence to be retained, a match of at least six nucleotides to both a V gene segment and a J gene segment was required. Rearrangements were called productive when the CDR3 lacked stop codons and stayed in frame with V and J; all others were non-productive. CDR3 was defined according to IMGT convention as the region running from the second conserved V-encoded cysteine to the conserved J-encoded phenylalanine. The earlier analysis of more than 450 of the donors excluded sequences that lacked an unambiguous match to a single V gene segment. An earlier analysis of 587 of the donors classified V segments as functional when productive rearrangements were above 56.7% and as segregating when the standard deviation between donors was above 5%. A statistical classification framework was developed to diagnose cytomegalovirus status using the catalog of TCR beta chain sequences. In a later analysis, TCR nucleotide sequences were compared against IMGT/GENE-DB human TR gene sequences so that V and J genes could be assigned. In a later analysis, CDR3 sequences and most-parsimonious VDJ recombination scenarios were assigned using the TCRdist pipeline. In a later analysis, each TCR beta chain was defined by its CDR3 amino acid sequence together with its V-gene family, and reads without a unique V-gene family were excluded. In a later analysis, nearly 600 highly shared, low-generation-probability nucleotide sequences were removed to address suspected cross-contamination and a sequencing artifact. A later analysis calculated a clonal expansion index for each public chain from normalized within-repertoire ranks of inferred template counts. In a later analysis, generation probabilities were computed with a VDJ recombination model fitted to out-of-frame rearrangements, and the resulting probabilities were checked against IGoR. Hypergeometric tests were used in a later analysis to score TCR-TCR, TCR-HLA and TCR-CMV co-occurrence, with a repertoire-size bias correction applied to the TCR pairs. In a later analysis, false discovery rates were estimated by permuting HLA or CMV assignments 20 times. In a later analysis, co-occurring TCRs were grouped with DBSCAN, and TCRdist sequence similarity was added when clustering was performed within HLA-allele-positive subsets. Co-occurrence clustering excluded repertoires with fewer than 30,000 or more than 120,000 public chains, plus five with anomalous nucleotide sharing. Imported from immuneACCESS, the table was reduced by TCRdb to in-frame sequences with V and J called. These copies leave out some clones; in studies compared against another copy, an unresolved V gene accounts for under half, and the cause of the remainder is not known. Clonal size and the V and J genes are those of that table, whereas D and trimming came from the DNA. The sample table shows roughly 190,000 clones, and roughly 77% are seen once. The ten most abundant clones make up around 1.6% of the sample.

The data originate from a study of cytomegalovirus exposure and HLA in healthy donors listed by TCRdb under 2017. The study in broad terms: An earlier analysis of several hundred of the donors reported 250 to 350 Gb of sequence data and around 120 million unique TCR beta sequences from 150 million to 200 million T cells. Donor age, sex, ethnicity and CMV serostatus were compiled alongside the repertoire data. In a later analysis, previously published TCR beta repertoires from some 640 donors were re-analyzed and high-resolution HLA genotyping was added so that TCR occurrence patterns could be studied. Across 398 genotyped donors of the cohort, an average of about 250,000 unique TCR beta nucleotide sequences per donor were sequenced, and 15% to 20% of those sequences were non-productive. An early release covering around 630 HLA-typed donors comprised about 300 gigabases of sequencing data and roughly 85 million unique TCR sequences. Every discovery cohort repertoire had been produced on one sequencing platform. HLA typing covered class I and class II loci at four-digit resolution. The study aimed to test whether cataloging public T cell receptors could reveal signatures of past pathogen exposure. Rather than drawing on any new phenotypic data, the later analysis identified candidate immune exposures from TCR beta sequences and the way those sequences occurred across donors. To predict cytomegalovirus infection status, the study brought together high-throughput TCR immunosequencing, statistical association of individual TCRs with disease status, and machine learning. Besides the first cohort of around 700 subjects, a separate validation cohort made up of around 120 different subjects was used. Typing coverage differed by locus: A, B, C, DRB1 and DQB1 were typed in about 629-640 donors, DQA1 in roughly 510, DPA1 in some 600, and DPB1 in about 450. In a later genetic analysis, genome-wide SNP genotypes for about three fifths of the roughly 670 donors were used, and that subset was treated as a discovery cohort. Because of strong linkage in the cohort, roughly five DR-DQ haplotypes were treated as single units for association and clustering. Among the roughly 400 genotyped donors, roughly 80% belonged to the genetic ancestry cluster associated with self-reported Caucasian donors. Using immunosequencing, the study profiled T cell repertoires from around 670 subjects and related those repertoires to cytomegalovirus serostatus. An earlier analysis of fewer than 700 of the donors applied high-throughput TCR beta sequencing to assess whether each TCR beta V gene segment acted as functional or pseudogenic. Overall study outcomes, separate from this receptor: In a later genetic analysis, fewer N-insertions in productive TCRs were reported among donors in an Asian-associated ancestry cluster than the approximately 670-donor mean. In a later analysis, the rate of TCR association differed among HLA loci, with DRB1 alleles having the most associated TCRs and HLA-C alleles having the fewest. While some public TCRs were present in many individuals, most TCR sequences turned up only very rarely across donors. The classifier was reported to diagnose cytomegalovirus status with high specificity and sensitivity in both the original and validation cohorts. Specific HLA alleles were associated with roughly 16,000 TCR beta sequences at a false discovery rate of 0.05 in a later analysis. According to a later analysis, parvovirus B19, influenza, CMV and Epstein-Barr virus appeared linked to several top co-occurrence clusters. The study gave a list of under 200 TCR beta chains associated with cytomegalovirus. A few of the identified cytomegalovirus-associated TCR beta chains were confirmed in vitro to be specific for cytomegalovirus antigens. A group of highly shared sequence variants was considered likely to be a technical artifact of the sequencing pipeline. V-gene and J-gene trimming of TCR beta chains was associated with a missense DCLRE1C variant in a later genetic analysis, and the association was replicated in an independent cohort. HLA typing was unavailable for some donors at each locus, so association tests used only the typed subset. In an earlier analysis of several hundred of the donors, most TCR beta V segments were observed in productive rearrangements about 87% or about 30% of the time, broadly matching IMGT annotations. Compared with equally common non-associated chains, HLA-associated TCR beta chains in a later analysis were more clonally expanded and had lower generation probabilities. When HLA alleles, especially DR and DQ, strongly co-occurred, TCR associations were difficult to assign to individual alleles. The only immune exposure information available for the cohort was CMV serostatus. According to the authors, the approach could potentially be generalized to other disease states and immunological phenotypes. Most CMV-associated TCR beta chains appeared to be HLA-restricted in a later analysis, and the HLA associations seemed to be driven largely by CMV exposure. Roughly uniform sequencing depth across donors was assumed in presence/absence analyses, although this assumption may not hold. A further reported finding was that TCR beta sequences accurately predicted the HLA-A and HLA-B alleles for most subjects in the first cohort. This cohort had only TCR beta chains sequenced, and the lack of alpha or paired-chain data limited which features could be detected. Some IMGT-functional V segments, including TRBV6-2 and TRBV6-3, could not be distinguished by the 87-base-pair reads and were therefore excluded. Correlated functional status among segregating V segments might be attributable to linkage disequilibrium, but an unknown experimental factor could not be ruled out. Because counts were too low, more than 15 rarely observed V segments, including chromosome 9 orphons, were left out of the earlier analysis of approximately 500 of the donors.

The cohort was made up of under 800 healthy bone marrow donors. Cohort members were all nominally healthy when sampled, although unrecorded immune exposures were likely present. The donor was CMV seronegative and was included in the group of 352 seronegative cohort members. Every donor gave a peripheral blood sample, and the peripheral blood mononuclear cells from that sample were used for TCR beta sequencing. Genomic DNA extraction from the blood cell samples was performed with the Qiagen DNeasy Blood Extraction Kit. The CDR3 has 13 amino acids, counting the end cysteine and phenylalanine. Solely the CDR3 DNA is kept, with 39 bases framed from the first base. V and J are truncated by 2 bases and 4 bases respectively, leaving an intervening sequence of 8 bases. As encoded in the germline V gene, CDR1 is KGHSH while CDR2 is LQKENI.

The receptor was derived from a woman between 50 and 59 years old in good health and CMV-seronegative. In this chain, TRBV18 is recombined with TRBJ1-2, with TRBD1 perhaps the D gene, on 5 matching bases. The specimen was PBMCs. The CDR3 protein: CASSPRGGYGYTF. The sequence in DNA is TGTGCCAGCTCACCAAGGGGCGGCTATGGCTACACCTTC.